The next 26 T cell receptor beta chains were all read from a single sample in a study of cytomegalovirus exposure and HLA in healthy donors. The PCR ran on 60 Vbeta and 13 Jbeta primers. The repertoire was sequenced with immunoSEQ multiplex PCR; TCRdb's copy has only in-frame clones and lacks some. The table lists approximately 200,000 clones, around 79% of them singletons. Sequencing was performed on PBMCs. These receptors all stem from a man in his late teens or twenties in good health and CMV-seronegative.

The rearrangement uses TRBV11-1 and TRBJ2-3; D is perhaps TRBD2 (6 bases). The CDR3 has 13 residues. From germline, CDR1 is SGHAT and CDR2 FQDESV (reference sequence). V lost 5 bases and J 6 bases, leaving 12 bases between the germline ends. CDR3 DNA: TGTGCCAGCAGCCAGGGAGGTTTGGATACGCAGTATTTT. Protein sequence: CASSQGGLDTQYF.

This clone was observed at least ten times. CDR3 coding DNA: TGTGCCAGCACAGCAGGCTACGAGCAGTACTTC. Translating gives CASTAGYEQYF. The rearrangement joins TRBV2 to TRBJ2-7; D remains ambiguous. The CDR3 totals 11 residues. Germline lookup yields CDR1 SNHLY and CDR2 FYNNEI. Trimming removed 7 bases at V and 3 bases at J, with 7 bases between.

The rearrangement uses TRBV5-4 and TRBJ2-5, with 8 bases lining up with TRBD1. The CDR3 has 15 amino acids. The V gene end was trimmed by 4 bases and the J gene end by 5 bases; junction bases not matched to a gene: 10. Germline lookup yields CDR1 SGHNT and CDR2 YYREEE (reference sequence). The CDR3 sequence: CASSTGQGAGETQYF. CDR3 coding DNA: TGTGCCAGCAGCACCGGGCAGGGGGCCGGGGAGACCCAGTACTTC.

This clone was observed a single time. The genes are TRBV18 and TRBJ2-5, with D possibly matching TRBD2 (7 bases). The CDR3 loop spans 16 amino acids. The germline V and J ends were trimmed by 6 bases and 2 bases, with 19 bases remaining between them. CDR1 is KGHSH, CDR2 LQKENI, per germline. The CDR3 DNA is TGTGCCAGCTCCCCTCGGGCGGGGGCTAAACAAGAGACCCAGTACTTC. Translating gives CASSPRAGAKQETQYF.

The J gene is TRBJ2-6, the V gene TRBV2, with D possibly TRBD2 on 7 matching bases. The V end was cut by 8 bases, the J end by 1 base, with 21 bases between. Germline V gene data show CDR1 as SNHLY and CDR2 as FYNNEI. The CDR3 runs 18 residues. The CDR3 coding sequence is TGTGCCAGCGGGGTCCAGGGGAGGGAATCTTCTGGGGCCAACGTCCTGACTTTC. This codes for CASGVQGRESSGANVLTF.

This clone was recorded a few times. The chain links TRBV6-1 to TRBJ1-5; TRBD1 agrees at 7 bases. CDR1 is MNHNS and CDR2 is SASEGT in the germline V gene. V dropped 3 bases and J dropped 7; count of bases not matched to a gene: 12. This CDR3 contains 16 residues. CDR3 protein: CASSEADSGGSQPQHF. For the CDR3, the DNA is TGTGCCAGCAGTGAGGCTGATTCAGGGGGGTCGCAGCCCCAGCATTTT.

The chain recombines TRBV11-1 with TRBJ2-2; maybe TRBD2 (5 bases). V shed 5 bases and J shed 1 base, with 17 bases lying between them. This CDR3 contains 17 residues. Germline CDR1 SGHAT, CDR2 FQDESV (reference sequence). The CDR3 DNA sequence: TGTGCCAGCAGCCCTTCACAATTTCGGGGGAACACCGGGGAGCTGTTTTTT. Its protein is CASSPSQFRGNTGELFF.

This clone came up once. This sequence joins TRBV5-6 and TRBJ2-7; D might be TRBD1 (6 bases). Trimming removed 4 bases from V and 4 bases from J, with 18 bases in between. Germline values: CDR1 SGHDT, CDR2 YYEEEE. CDR3 length: 15 amino acids. CDR3 region: CASSPSHRVSYEQYF. CDR3 in DNA: TGTGCCAGCAGCCCTTCTCACAGGGTATCGTACGAGCAGTACTTC.

V gene TRBV2 combines with J gene TRBJ2-5; D unresolved. The CDR3 extends over 15 amino acids. V was trimmed by 2 bases and J by 7 bases, leaving 17 bases between them. Germline lookup yields CDR1 SNHLY and CDR2 FYNNEI. The CDR3 DNA follows: TGTGCCAGCAGTGAAAGTCACCAGGTAGTTAGGACCCAGTACTTC. Its protein is CASSESHQVVRTQYF.

In the case of this clone: An end of the junction differs from the germline gene, which may be a read error. The V gene is TRBV7-7, the J gene TRBJ2-5, with TRBD2 matching 12 bases. CDR1 is SSHAT and CDR2 is FNYEAQ in the germline V gene (reference sequence). The CDR3 has 18 amino acids. For the CDR3, the DNA is TGTGCTAGCAGCCATCCGCAACTAGCGGGGGGCCTCCAAGAGACCCAGTACTTC. Translating it yields CASSHPQLAGGLQETQYF.

This rearrangement joins TRBV9 to TRBJ1-6; D gene ambiguous. The V and J ends lost 0 bases and 8 bases respectively, with 18 bases between them. Germline loops: CDR1 SGDLS, CDR2 YYNGEE. The CDR3 is 17 residues long. The CDR3 sequence: CASSVGRWAQTDSPLHF. The CDR3 coding sequence is TGTGCCAGCAGCGTAGGTCGGTGGGCGCAGACCGATTCACCCCTCCACTTT.

The chain employs TRBV29-1 and TRBJ2-7; TRBD1 is a possible D gene (6 bases). The CDR3 runs to 13 residues. Per germline, CDR1 SQVTM and CDR2 ANQGSEA. Trimming left V 3 bases short and J 2 bases short, with 11 bases between. CDR3 in DNA: TGCAGCGTTGACACAGGACAGACCTACGAGCAGTACTTC. Residues: CSVDTGQTYEQYF.

This clone was seen more than once but under ten times. The rearrangement joins TRBV5-1 to TRBJ2-7; the D is unclear. This CDR3 is built from 13 residues. CDR1 and CDR2 from the germline V gene are SGHRS and YFSETQ. V was pared by 1 base and J by 5 bases, with 10 bases between. The CDR3 coding sequence is TGCGCCAGCAGCTTGACCCAGTTCAACGAGCAGTACTTC. Translated: CASSLTQFNEQYF. Variable domain in full (rest from reference TRBV5-1 and TRBJ2-7): KAGVTQTPRYLIKTRGQQVTLSCSPISGHRSVSWYQQTPGQGLQFLFEYFSETQRNKGNFPGRFSGRQFSNSRSEMNVSTLELGDSALYLCASSLTQFNEQYFGPGTRLTVT.

This chain links TRBV19 with TRBJ1-5; D perhaps matches TRBD1 (6 bases). Germline CDR1 LNHDA, CDR2 SQIVND (reference sequence). V was trimmed by 3 bases and J by 2 bases, leaving 11 bases between them. The CDR3 has 15 amino acids. This chain's CDR3 is CASSMGHSGNQPQHF. The CDR3 DNA reads as TGTGCCAGTAGTATGGGACACTCGGGCAATCAGCCCCAGCATTTT. The whole variable domain, filled in from reference TRBV19 and TRBJ1-5, reads DGGITQSPKYLFRKEGQNVTLSCEQNLNHDAMYWYRQDPGQGLRLIYYSQIVNDFQKGDIAEGYSVSREKKESFPLTVTSAQKNPTAFYLCASSMGHSGNQPQHFGDGTRLSIL.

This rearrangement joins TRBV6-6 to TRBJ1-2; 7 bases map to TRBD1. The CDR3 has 15 residues. V trimming: 7 bases; J trimming: 4 bases; junction bases outside the gene matches: 12. From germline, CDR1 is MNHNY and CDR2 SVGAGI (reference sequence). In DNA, the CDR3 is TGTGCCAGCAACGACGGCGGAGGGGGCGGCTATGGCTACACCTTC. This translates into CASNDGGGGGYGYTF.

V and J are TRBV29-1 and TRBJ2-7, with 13 bases identical to TRBD2. With V trimmed by 7 bases and J by 3 bases, 3 bases remained unmatched. The CDR3 totals 13 residues. Germline CDR1 reads SQVTM; CDR2 reads ANQGSEA. The CDR3 is CSATSGGLYEQYF. CDR3 DNA sequence: TGCAGCGCGACTAGCGGGGGGCTCTACGAGCAGTACTTC.

The rearrangement joins TRBV28 to TRBJ1-5; D remains unclear. Germline V gene data show CDR1 as MDHEN and CDR2 as SYDVKM. Trimming left V 6 bases short and J 7 bases short, with 10 bases between. The CDR3 runs to 12 residues. The CDR3 DNA reads as TGTGCCAGCAGCGGAGGGAGGCAGCCCCAGCATTTT. Its translation is CASSGGRQPQHF.

This clone was detected only once. V and J are TRBV27 and TRBJ2-7; tentative D call: TRBD1 (6 bases). The V gene lost 5 bases and the J gene lost 9 bases, with 17 bases spanning the gap. CDR3 length: 13 residues. The germline V gene encodes CDR1 MNHEY and CDR2 SMNVEV (reference sequence). The CDR3 loop is CASSATGSAGQYF. The CDR3 DNA follows: TGTGCCAGCAGTGCGACAGGTTCCGCAGGGCAGTACTTC.

The chain joins TRBV6-7 to TRBJ2-1; 11 bases match TRBD2. TRBV6-7 is identified as an open reading frame with a role that is uncertain. CDR3 length equals 15 residues. The trim removed 6 bases at V and 8 bases at J, leaving 9 bases unmatched. This CDR3 reads CASSRSSGGRDEQFF. The CDR3 DNA reads TGTGCCAGCAGCCGCTCTAGCGGGGGGAGGGATGAGCAGTTCTTC.

This clone was seen only once. The chain couples TRBV5-4 to TRBJ2-5; no definite D call. Trimming pared 0 bases from V and 4 bases from J, leaving 7 bases between. The CDR3 is 13 amino acids. The germline gives CDR1 SGHNT, CDR2 YYREEE (reference sequence). This chain's CDR3 is CASSLEARETQYF. The CDR3 bases are TGTGCCAGCAGCTTGGAGGCTAGAGAGACCCAGTACTTC.

The CDR3 bases are TGTGCCAGCTCGCCTTCCTCGACAGGGGGGAACTACGAGCAGTACTTC. Translation gives CASSPSSTGGNYEQYF. This sequence joins TRBV28 and TRBJ2-7, with TRBD1 matching 9 bases. This CDR3 comprises 16 residues. Germline V lookup: CDR1 MDHEN, CDR2 SYDVKM. Losses at the gene ends were 8 bases for V and 3 bases for J; bases not matched to a gene: 14.

The V call is TRBV30, the J call TRBJ2-7, with 10 bases aligning to TRBD1. The CDR3 is 14 residues long. V dropped 2 bases and J dropped 6; count of bases not matched to a gene: 7. Per germline, CDR1 GTSNPN and CDR2 SVGIG (reference sequence). The CDR3 DNA is TGTGCCTGGAGTACCGGGACAGGGGCGAGCGAGCAGTACTTC. It codes for CAWSTGTGASEQYF.

J is TRBJ1-4 and V is TRBV10-3; 10 bases are a match to TRBD1. V gave up 4 bases and J gave up 7 bases; unmatched junction bases: 9. CDR1 and CDR2 from the germline V gene are ENHRY and SYGVKD. The CDR3 has 16 amino acids. The CDR3 loop reads CAISAEARDRGEKLFF. The CDR3 DNA reads as TGTGCCATCAGTGCAGAAGCCCGGGACAGGGGTGAAAAACTGTTTTTT.

This chain uses TRBV7-2 with TRBJ1-1, with D unresolved. Germline V gene sequence: CDR1 SGHTA, CDR2 FQGNSA. The CDR3 covers 16 residues. V lost 0 bases to trimming and J lost 3 bases, with 14 bases between them. CDR3 residues: CASSLAPGFGDTEAFF. Written as DNA, the CDR3 is TGTGCCAGCAGCTTAGCGCCGGGGTTCGGAGACACTGAAGCTTTCTTT.

In its sample, this clone was seen a few times. The rearrangement links TRBV7-9 to TRBJ1-2; D is uncertain. Deletions cut 5 bases from V and 4 bases from J, with 8 bases between. CDR3 length: 12 amino acids. Germline-derived CDR1 and CDR2 are SEHNR and FQNEAQ (reference sequence). In nucleotides, the CDR3 is TGTGCCAGCAGCCTTGACACCTATGGCTACACCTTC. It specifies CASSLDTYGYTF.

The chain links TRBV4-2 to TRBJ1-4; 8 bases agree with TRBD1. The CDR3 length is 18 residues. J was trimmed by 6 bases and V by 1 base; bases with no gene match: 13. Germline lookup yields CDR1 LGHNA and CDR2 YNFKEQ. The CDR3 nucleotides are TGTGCCAGCAGCCAAGGCGGACAGGGTGTAGCCCGGCATGAAAAACTGTTTTTT. It codes for CASSQGGQGVARHEKLFF.